Sequencing of this TCR beta chain was carried out in a study of somatic mutations in cytotoxic T cells in rheumatoid arthritis. Germline assignment: CDR1 PRHDT and CDR2 FYEKMQ (reference sequence). The CDR3 runs 14 residues. V lost 0 bases to trimming and J lost 7 bases, with 10 bases between them. The data were produced by immunoSEQ multiplex PCR, yet TCRdb's version contains in-frame clones alone and is incomplete. The sample has 25,000 to 35,000 clones, 85% to 90% seen once. This clonotype originated in an adult with rheumatoid arthritis. Sequencing was performed on CD8+ T cells sorted from blood. The J gene is TRBJ2-1, the V gene TRBV13; TRBD2 might be the D (5 bases). CDR3 sequence reads: CASSLGLGENEQFF. The CDR3 coding sequence is TGTGCCAGCAGCTTAGGCCTCGGGGAGAATGAGCAGTTCTTC.